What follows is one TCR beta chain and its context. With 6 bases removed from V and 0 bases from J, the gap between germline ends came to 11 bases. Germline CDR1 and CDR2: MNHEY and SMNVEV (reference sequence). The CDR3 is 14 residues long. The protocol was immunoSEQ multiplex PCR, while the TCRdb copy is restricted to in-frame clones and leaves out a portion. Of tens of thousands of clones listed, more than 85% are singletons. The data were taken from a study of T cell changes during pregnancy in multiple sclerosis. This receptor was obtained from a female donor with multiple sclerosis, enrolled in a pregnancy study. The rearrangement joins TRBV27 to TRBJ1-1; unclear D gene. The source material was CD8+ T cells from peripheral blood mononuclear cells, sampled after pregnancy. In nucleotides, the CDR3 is TGTGCCAGCAGCCCCGGAGAGATGAACACTGAAGCTTTCTTT. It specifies CASSPGEMNTEAFF.